A single sample is the source of the 9 T cell receptor beta chains below, sequenced in a study of OX40 agonist ivuxolimab in advanced cancers. The data were produced by immunoSEQ multiplex PCR, yet TCRdb's version contains in-frame clones alone and is incomplete. This table holds 30,000 to 35,000 clones, approximately 79% found once. The material was CD4+ or CD8+ T cells sorted from blood, obtained in a trial of the OX40 agonist ivuxolimab. The source is an adult with an advanced solid tumor such as melanoma, head and neck, liver or kidney cancer.

V and J are TRBV18 and TRBJ2-5; D gene uncertain. The CDR3 has 13 amino acids. Germline V CDR1 and CDR2: KGHSH, LQKENI. V dropped 2 bases and J dropped 2 bases, with 6 bases sitting between them. The CDR3 loop reads CASSPWGQETQYF. CDR3 DNA sequence: TGTGCCAGCTCACCATGGGGTCAAGAGACCCAGTACTTC.

There are a few counts of this clone. This chain joins TRBV7-9 and TRBJ2-1; the D is unclear. CDR1 and CDR2 from the germline V gene are SEHNR and FQNEAQ (reference sequence). This CDR3 has 13 residues. V was clipped by 1 base and J by 6 bases, with 7 bases between them. The CDR3 DNA reads TGTGCCAGCAGCTTAGAACGGGTCAATGAGCAGTTCTTC. This sequence encodes CASSLERVNEQFF. Full variable domain (remainder filled in from reference TRBV7-9 and TRBJ2-1): DTGVSQNPRHKITKRGQNVTFRCDPISEHNRLYWYRQTLGQGPEFLTYFQNEAQLEKSRLLSDRFSAERPKGSFSTLEIQRTEQGDSAMYLCASSLERVNEQFFGPGTRLTVL.

The chain has TRBV7-9 and TRBJ2-1, with TRBD2 matching 8 bases. V lost 4 bases and J lost 8; bases outside the gene matches: 10. The CDR3 loop spans 15 amino acids. From germline, CDR1 is SEHNR and CDR2 FQNEAQ (reference sequence). CDR3 in amino acids: CASSYGSGEWDEQFF. The CDR3 bases are TGTGCCAGCAGCTACGGTAGCGGGGAGTGGGATGAGCAGTTCTTC. The variable domain in full, completed from reference TRBV7-9 and TRBJ2-1, reads DTGVSQNPRHKITKRGQNVTFRCDPISEHNRLYWYRQTLGQGPEFLTYFQNEAQLEKSRLLSDRFSAERPKGSFSTLEIQRTEQGDSAMYLCASSYGSGEWDEQFFGPGTRLTVL.

The chain carries TRBV19 and TRBJ1-2, with 8 positions matching TRBD1. CDR3 size: 15 residues. Germline CDR1 LNHDA, CDR2 SQIVND (reference sequence). V dropped 5 bases and J dropped 2; count of bases not matched to a gene: 7. The CDR3 loop reads CASSFQTGENYGYTF. CDR3 DNA sequence: TGTGCCAGTAGTTTTCAGACAGGGGAGAACTATGGCTACACCTTC.

J is TRBJ2-7 and V is TRBV5-1; unclear D gene. Trimming stripped 0 bases from V and 7 bases from J, with 17 bases between. The germline V gene encodes CDR1 SGHRS and CDR2 YFSETQ. This CDR3 region has 15 residues. In DNA, the CDR3 is TGCGCCAGCAGCTTGGCCCGGCTTAGCCAGTTGGAGCAGTACTTC. This translates into CASSLARLSQLEQYF.

This chain joins TRBV6-5 and TRBJ2-1; D possibly corresponds to TRBD1 (5 bases). The ends were cut back, 6 bases at V and 7 bases at J, with 19 bases in the middle. This CDR3 has 15 residues. Germline lookup yields CDR1 MNHEY and CDR2 SVGAGI. The CDR3 reads CASRNPGLLGNEQFF. CDR3 in DNA: TGTGCCAGCAGAAACCCAGGGCTGCTTGGGAATGAGCAGTTCTTC.

V gene TRBV5-4 combines with J gene TRBJ2-5; D call uncertain. V lost 0 bases and J lost 5, with 8 bases in between. The length of the CDR3 is 13 residues. CDR1 and CDR2 from the germline V gene are SGHNT and YYREEE (reference sequence). In nucleotides, the CDR3 is TGTGCCAGCAGCTTGGAACTGAGGGAGACCCAGTACTTC. Protein sequence: CASSLELRETQYF.

The rearrangement uses TRBV6-6 and TRBJ2-7; possibly TRBD2 for D (6 bases). This CDR3 has 14 residues. The V and J ends lost 0 bases and 7 bases respectively, with 13 bases between them. Germline values: CDR1 MNHNY, CDR2 SVGAGI (reference sequence). CDR3 sequence: CASSYSRDSEEQYF. The CDR3 bases are TGTGCCAGCAGTTACTCGCGGGATTCGGAGGAGCAGTACTTC.

This chain connects TRBV30 to TRBJ1-4, with 8 positions matching TRBD1. Germline loops: CDR1 GTSNPN, CDR2 SVGIG (reference sequence). With V trimmed by 1 base and J by 8 bases, 6 bases remained unmatched. The CDR3 is made up of 14 amino acids. The CDR3 spells CAWSEGTGKEKLFF. The CDR3 region has the DNA TGTGCCTGGAGTGAAGGGACAGGAAAAGAAAAACTGTTTTTT.